A single sample is the source of the 24 T cell receptor beta chains below, sequenced in a study of T cells after posttransplantation cyclophosphamide. Generated by immunoSEQ multiplex PCR, the TCRdb table keeps only in-frame clones and is missing some. The sample presents about 37,000 clones, none singletons. The sample consisted of PBMCs. The receptors stem from a man under 40 in good health and a related stem cell transplant donor.

In this sample, this clone turned up many times. The V gene is TRBV5-1, the J gene TRBJ2-2; 9 nucleotides match TRBD1. Per the germline V gene, CDR1 is SGHRS and CDR2 is YFSETQ. V dropped 3 bases and J dropped 6; count of bases not matched to a gene: 6. CDR3 length: 15 amino acids. The CDR3 is CASSSRTGVPGELFF. The CDR3 DNA sequence: TGCGCCAGCAGCTCGAGGACAGGGGTTCCCGGGGAGCTGTTTTTT.

This clone was recorded many times. This chain joins TRBV5-8 and TRBJ1-5, with a possible D match to TRBD1 (6 bases). V was trimmed by 1 base and J by 6 bases, leaving 17 bases between them. The germline CDR1 and CDR2 sequences are SGHTS and YDEGEE. The CDR3 runs 16 residues. CDR3 nucleotide sequence: TGTGCCAGCAGCTTGTTCTCAGGGGCGAGAATTCAGCCCCAGCATTTT. Its protein is CASSLFSGARIQPQHF.

This clone occurred many times. CDR3 sequence reads: CASSVDSYNEQFF. For the CDR3, the DNA is TGTGCCAGCAGCGTGGACAGTTACAATGAGCAGTTCTTC. V and J are TRBV6-4 and TRBJ2-1, with a weak D call TRBD1 (6 bases). The CDR3 has 13 amino acids. Deletions cut 6 bases from V and 4 bases from J, with 10 bases between. CDR1 is MRHNA, CDR2 SNTAGT, per germline.

In this sample, this clone turned up many times. The chain links TRBV6-2 or TRBV6-3 to TRBJ1-2; D uncertain. This CDR3 is 13 amino acids long. The V end lost 5 bases, the J end lost 6 bases, and 13 bases lay between the germline ends. The germline CDR1 and CDR2 sequences are MNHEY and SVGEGT. The CDR3 sequence is CASSTRGAHGYTF. DNA for the CDR3: TGTGCCAGCAGTACCCGGGGAGCCCATGGCTACACCTTC.

In this sample, this clone turned up many times. The chain employs TRBV12-3 or TRBV12-4 and TRBJ1-2; no definite D call. V was trimmed by 3 bases and J by 4 bases, leaving 6 bases between them. The length of the CDR3 is 12 residues. The CDR3 reads CASSFEGYGYTF. The CDR3, as DNA: TGTGCCAGCAGTTTTGAGGGCTATGGCTACACCTTC.

This rearrangement joins TRBV6-6 to TRBJ2-3; 8 nucleotides line up with TRBD1. In germline, CDR1 is MNHNY, CDR2 SVGAGI (reference sequence). J lost 2 bases, V lost 6 bases, and 7 bases had no gene match. The CDR3 consists of 15 residues. This chain's CDR3 is CASSFPGQVTDTQYF. The CDR3 DNA follows: TGTGCCAGCAGCTTTCCGGGACAGGTCACAGATACGCAGTATTTT.

The chain has TRBV5-4 and TRBJ1-1; perhaps TRBD1 as D (5 bases). The germline V gene has CDR1 SGHNT and CDR2 YYREEE (reference sequence). This CDR3 has 14 amino acids. Trimming removed 0 bases at V and 4 bases at J, with 10 bases between. CDR3 amino acids: CASSLEEGFTEAFF. DNA of the CDR3: TGTGCCAGCAGCTTGGAAGAGGGGTTCACTGAAGCTTTCTTT.

This clone showed up many times. The chain employs TRBV6-5 and TRBJ1-1, with D maybe TRBD1 (6 bases). The germline V gene encodes CDR1 MNHEY and CDR2 SVGAGI. The CDR3 runs 15 residues. The V and J ends lost 6 bases and 0 bases respectively, with 14 bases between them. The CDR3 loop reads CASSLFQGLNTEAFF. The CDR3 DNA reads as TGTGCCAGCAGCCTCTTTCAGGGGCTGAACACTGAAGCTTTCTTT.

This clone was counted ten times or more. The chain couples TRBV6-5 to TRBJ2-2; 9 bases match TRBD1. The length of the CDR3 is 15 residues. J gave up 5 bases and V 2 bases, and 3 bases lay outside the gene matches. CDR1 is MNHEY, CDR2 SVGAGI, per germline. CDR3 DNA sequence: TGTGCCAGCAGTTACAACAGGGGGCGTACCGGGGAGCTGTTTTTT. Amino acid sequence: CASSYNRGRTGELFF.

This clone appeared many times. The V and J genes are TRBV5-4 and TRBJ1-2, with a possible D match to TRBD1 (6 bases). This CDR3 has 13 residues. Germline assignment: CDR1 SGHNT and CDR2 YYREEE (reference sequence). The ends were cut back, 3 bases at V and 8 bases at J, with 14 bases in the middle. This chain's CDR3 is CASSWGQDRGYTF. Here the CDR3 DNA reads TGTGCCAGCAGCTGGGGGCAGGATAGGGGCTACACCTTC.

This clone was seen only a few times. V and J are TRBV29-1 and TRBJ2-7; D is perhaps TRBD1 (5 bases). The germline gives CDR1 SQVTM, CDR2 ANQGSEA. The V and J ends lost 4 bases and 3 bases respectively, with 13 bases between them. This CDR3 is built from 13 residues. CDR3 coding DNA: TGCAGCGTTGCGTGGCAGGGCTACTACGAGCAGTACTTC. Translated: CSVAWQGYYEQYF.

This clone was observed a handful of times. J is TRBJ2-5 and V is TRBV7-6, with TRBD1 identical over 8 bases. Trimming took 4 bases from V and 3 from J; bases not matched to a gene: 4. The CDR3 totals 14 residues. Looked up from germline, CDR1 is SGHVS and CDR2 is FNYEAQ. The CDR3: CASSSTDREETQYF. Here the CDR3 DNA reads TGTGCCAGCAGCTCCACGGACAGGGAAGAGACCCAGTACTTC. Full variable domain (outside the CDR3, taken from reference TRBV7-6 and TRBJ2-5): GAGVSQSPRYKVTKRGQDVALRCDPISGHVSLYWYRQALGQGPEFLTYFNYEAQQDKSGLPNDRFSAERPEGSISTLTIQRTEQRDSAMYRCASSSTDREETQYFGPGTRLLVL.

The chain links TRBV5-4 to TRBJ2-3, with a weak D call TRBD1 (5 bases). Trimming shortened V by 0 bases and J by 0 bases, and 8 bases separated the two germline ends. Germline values: CDR1 SGHNT, CDR2 YYREEE (reference sequence). The CDR3 covers 15 residues. The CDR3 is CASSLEGHSTDTQYF. The CDR3 coding sequence is TGTGCCAGCAGCTTGGAAGGACACAGCACAGATACGCAGTATTTT. The full variable domain, in which reference TRBV5-4 and TRBJ2-3 provide the parts outside the CDR3, is ETGVTQSPTHLIKTRGQQVTLRCSSQSGHNTVSWYQQALGQGPQFIFQYYREEENGRGNFPPRFSGLQFPNYSSELNVNALELDDSALYLCASSLEGHSTDTQYFGPGTRLTVL.

This clone was counted ten times or more. V and J are TRBV5-1 and TRBJ2-1; 9 bases are shared with TRBD2. The CDR3 contains 16 residues. In germline, CDR1 is SGHRS, CDR2 YFSETQ. With 0 bases clipped from V and 4 bases from J, the junction kept 5 bases outside the gene matches. Here the CDR3 DNA reads TGCGCCAGCAGCTTGGCCCCCAGCGGGGGGTACAATGAGCAGTTCTTC. Protein sequence: CASSLAPSGGYNEQFF.

This clone was seen a handful of times. J is TRBJ2-3 and V is TRBV9, with a weak D call TRBD2 (6 bases). The germline V gene has CDR1 SGDLS and CDR2 YYNGEE. This CDR3 has 13 amino acids. Trimming left V 5 bases short and J 4 bases short, with 11 bases between. In DNA, the CDR3 is TGTGCCAGCAGTGGGACTTTTGCAGATACGCAGTATTTT. It translates to CASSGTFADTQYF. Complete variable domain (other parts from reference TRBV9 and TRBJ2-3): DSGVTQTPKHLITATGQRVTLRCSPRSGDLSVYWYQQSLDQGLQFLIQYYNGEERAKGNILERFSAQQFPDLHSELNLSSLELGDSALYFCASSGTFADTQYFGPGTRLTVL.

The sample holds many counts of this clone. This sequence joins TRBV6-6 and TRBJ1-2; TRBD1 matches 7 bases. The CDR3 contains 13 residues. Germline trimming cut 6 bases from V and 4 bases from J; bases unmatched to any gene: 5. The V gene's germline CDR1 is MNHNY and CDR2 SVGAGI (reference sequence). In DNA form, the CDR3 reads TGTGCCAGCAGCCTACAGGGGAGCTATGGCTACACCTTC. Amino acid sequence: CASSLQGSYGYTF.

CDR3 protein: CASSLPGQMSTDTQYF. The DNA for the CDR3 is TGCGCCAGCAGCTTGCCAGGACAGATGAGCACAGATACGCAGTATTTT. The genes are TRBV5-1 and TRBJ2-3; the D gene is possibly TRBD1 (6 bases). Germline values: CDR1 SGHRS, CDR2 YFSETQ. Between the trimmed V and J ends, which lost 1 base and 0 bases, there was a span of 12 bases. The CDR3 is made up of 16 amino acids.

There are many counts of this clone. The V and J genes are TRBV24-1 and TRBJ1-1, with 9 nucleotides matching TRBD1. CDR1 KGHDR and CDR2 SFDVKD come from the germline V gene. The CDR3 is made up of 16 amino acids. J gave up 1 base and V 5 bases, and 7 bases lay outside the gene matches. Here the CDR3 reads CATSGAGTGWNTEAFF. The CDR3 nucleotides read TGTGCCACCAGTGGGGCCGGGACAGGGTGGAACACTGAAGCTTTCTTT.

This clone was seen repeatedly, ten times or more. The J gene is TRBJ2-2, the V gene TRBV12-3 or TRBV12-4; 9 nucleotides align to TRBD1. The trim removed 1 base at V and 4 bases at J, leaving 7 bases unmatched. The CDR3 totals 17 residues. The CDR3 DNA is TGTGCCAGCAGTTTAGGGACAGGGGCTTCGGGCACCGGGGAGCTGTTTTTT. The encoded protein is CASSLGTGASGTGELFF.

This clone occurred many times. The V gene is TRBV6-4, the J gene TRBJ1-5, with 8 bases identical to TRBD1. CDR1 and CDR2 (germline): MRHNA, SNTAGT. The CDR3 sequence is 13 residues long. After removal of 6 bases from V and 6 bases from J, the junction contained 4 bases not matched to a gene. This CDR3 reads CASRQTGVQPQHF. CDR3 DNA sequence: TGTGCCAGCAGACAGACAGGGGTTCAGCCCCAGCATTTT.

This clone was recorded many times. This chain joins TRBV5-1 and TRBJ1-1, with TRBD1 matching over 8 bases. The CDR3 extends over 14 amino acids. After removal of 4 bases from V and 1 base from J, the junction contained 3 bases not matched to a gene. The germline gives CDR1 SGHRS, CDR2 YFSETQ. The CDR3 here is CASSEQGGNTEAFF. The CDR3 DNA reads as TGCGCCAGCAGCGAACAGGGGGGGAACACTGAAGCTTTCTTT.

This clone was recorded at least ten times. The gene calls are TRBV6-6 and TRBJ2-5, with D possibly being TRBD2 (5 bases). The CDR3 loop spans 15 amino acids. Germline V gene data show CDR1 as MNHNY and CDR2 as SVGAGI (reference sequence). V was trimmed by 7 bases and J by 4 bases, leaving 19 bases between them. The CDR3 spells CASTPRTGVAETQYF. In nucleotides, the CDR3 is TGTGCCAGCACCCCGAGGACTGGGGTTGCAGAGACCCAGTACTTC.

The table lists this clone with many counts. CDR3 loop: CASSRGGFGQPQHF. DNA for the CDR3: TGTGCCAGCAGCCGGGGGGGCTTCGGCCAGCCCCAGCATTTT. V is TRBV9 and J is TRBJ1-5; the D gene is possibly TRBD1 (6 bases). The CDR3 totals 14 residues. Trimming stripped 4 bases from V and 7 bases from J, with 15 bases between. The germline CDR1 and CDR2 sequences are SGDLS and YYNGEE. Drawing the rest from reference TRBV9 and TRBJ1-5, the complete variable domain is DSGVTQTPKHLITATGQRVTLRCSPRSGDLSVYWYQQSLDQGLQFLIQYYNGEERAKGNILERFSAQQFPDLHSELNLSSLELGDSALYFCASSRGGFGQPQHFGDGTRLSIL.

The rearrangement joins TRBV12-3 or TRBV12-4 to TRBJ2-5; tentatively, D is TRBD1 (6 bases). Trimming cost V 7 bases and J 5 bases, with 17 bases left between them. This CDR3 has 14 residues. The CDR3 sequence is CASMGAGLFETQYF. The CDR3 DNA sequence: TGTGCCAGCATGGGGGCAGGGTTGTTTGAGACCCAGTACTTC.